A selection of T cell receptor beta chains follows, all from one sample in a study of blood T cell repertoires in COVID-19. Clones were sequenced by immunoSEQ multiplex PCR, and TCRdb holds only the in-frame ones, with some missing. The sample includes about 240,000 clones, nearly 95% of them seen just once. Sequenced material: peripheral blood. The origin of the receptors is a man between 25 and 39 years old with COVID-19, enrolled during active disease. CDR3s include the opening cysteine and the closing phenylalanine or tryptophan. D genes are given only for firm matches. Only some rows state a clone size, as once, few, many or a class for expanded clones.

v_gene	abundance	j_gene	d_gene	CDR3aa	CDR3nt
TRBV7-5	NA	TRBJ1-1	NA	CVRSPGVTGDWGKDTEAFF	TGTGTCAGAAGCCCGGGGGTCACAGGGGATTGGGGAAAGGACACTGAAGCTTTCTTT
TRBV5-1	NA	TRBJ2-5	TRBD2	CASSWGLAGTSETQYF	TGCGCCAGCAGCTGGGGACTAGCGGGGACCTCGGAGACCCAGTACTTC
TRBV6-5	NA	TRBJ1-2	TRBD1	CASRLHRGYGYTF	TGTGCCAGCAGGCTACACAGGGGCTATGGCTACACCTTC
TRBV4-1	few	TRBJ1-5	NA	CASSQEPTEGPQHF	TGCGCCAGCAGCCAAGAACCGACGGAGGGGCCCCAGCATTTT
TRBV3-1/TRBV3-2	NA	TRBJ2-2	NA	CASSQDGGVPGELFF	TGTGCCAGCAGCCAAGACGGAGGGGTCCCCGGGGAGCTGTTTTTT
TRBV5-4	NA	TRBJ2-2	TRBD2	CASSARLARGNTGELFF	TGTGCCAGCAGCGCCCGACTAGCGAGGGGGAACACCGGGGAGCTGTTTTTT
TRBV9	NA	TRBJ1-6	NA	CASSSSREANSPLHF	TGTGCCAGCAGCTCATCGAGGGAGGCTAATTCACCCCTCCACTTT
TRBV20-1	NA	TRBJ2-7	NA	CRDREAYEQYF	TGCCGCGACAGGGAGGCCTACGAGCAGTACTTC
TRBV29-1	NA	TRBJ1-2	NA	CSVLRGWGYTF	TGCAGCGTACTTAGAGGATGGGGCTACACCTTC
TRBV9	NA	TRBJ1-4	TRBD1	CASSVGTGVTNEKLFF	TGTGCCAGCAGCGTAGGGACAGGGGTTACTAATGAAAAACTGTTTTTT
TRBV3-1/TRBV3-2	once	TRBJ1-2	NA	CASSGQKYYGYTF	TGTGCCAGCAGCGGACAGAAGTATTATGGCTACACCTTC
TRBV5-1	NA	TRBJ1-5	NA	CASSLGGYSNQPQHF	TGCGCCAGCAGCTTGGGGGGCTATAGCAATCAGCCCCAGCATTTT
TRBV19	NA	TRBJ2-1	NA	CASSIEGFRGSSYNEQFF	TGTGCCAGTAGTATAGAGGGTTTCCGGGGGAGCTCCTACAATGAGCAGTTCTTC
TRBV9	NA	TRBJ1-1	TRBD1	CASSSRQGGAEAFF	TGTGCCAGCAGCTCCAGACAGGGGGGCGCTGAAGCTTTCTTT
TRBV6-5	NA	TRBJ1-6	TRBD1	CASLNDRGWSPLHF	TGTGCCAGCTTGAACGACAGGGGATGGTCACCCCTCCACTTT
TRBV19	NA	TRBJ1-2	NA	CASSYREASYGYTF	TGTGCCAGTAGCTACAGGGAAGCGAGCTATGGCTACACCTTC
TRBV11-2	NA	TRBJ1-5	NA	CASSFGGSQPQHF	TGTGCCAGCAGCTTTGGGGGGTCTCAGCCCCAGCATTTT
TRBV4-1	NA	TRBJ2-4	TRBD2	CASSQDRNSGGSAKNIQYF	TGCGCCAGCAGCCAAGATCGGAATAGCGGGGGTAGCGCCAAAAACATTCAGTACTTC
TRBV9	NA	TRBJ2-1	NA	CASSQNPMGGATSNEQFF	TGTGCCAGCAGCCAGAATCCCATGGGGGGGGCGACCTCCAATGAGCAGTTCTTC
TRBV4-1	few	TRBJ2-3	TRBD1	CASSQTQGAGDTQYF	TGCGCCAGCAGCCAGACACAGGGGGCTGGAGATACGCAGTATTTT
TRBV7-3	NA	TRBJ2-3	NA	CASSLGGSGPDTQYF	TGTGCCAGCAGCTTAGGGGGGTCCGGCCCAGATACGCAGTATTTT
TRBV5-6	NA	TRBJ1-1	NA	CASSLVGSLNTEAFF	TGTGCCAGCAGCTTGGTTGGCAGTTTGAACACTGAAGCTTTCTTT
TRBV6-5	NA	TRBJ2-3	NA	CASITAANTDTQYF	TGTGCCAGCATTACGGCAGCGAACACAGATACGCAGTATTTT
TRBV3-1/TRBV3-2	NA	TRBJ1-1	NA	CASSQFGGGSTEAFF	TGTGCCAGCAGCCAATTTGGGGGAGGTAGCACTGAAGCTTTCTTT
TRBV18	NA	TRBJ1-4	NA	CASSPRGLGEKLFF	TGTGCCAGCTCACCAAGAGGGCTAGGTGAAAAACTGTTTTTT
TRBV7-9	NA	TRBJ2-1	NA	CASSSETDGSYNEQFF	TGTGCCAGCAGCTCAGAGACTGATGGCTCCTACAATGAGCAGTTCTTC
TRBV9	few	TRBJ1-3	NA	CASSARNRGNTIYF	TGTGCCAGCAGCGCCCGAAACAGGGGAAACACCATATATTTT
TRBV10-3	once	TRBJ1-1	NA	CATNTGGKNTEAFF	TGTGCCACCAATACCGGGGGGAAGAACACTGAAGCTTTCTTT
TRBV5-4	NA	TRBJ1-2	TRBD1	CASSLTIGTDYGYTF	TGTGCCAGCAGCTTGACCATCGGGACAGACTATGGCTACACCTTC
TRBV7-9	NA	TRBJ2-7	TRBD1	CAEVGQGYEQYF	TGTGCCGAGGTGGGACAGGGTTACGAGCAGTACTTC
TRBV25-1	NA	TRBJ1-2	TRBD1	CASSEIDRVDGYTF	TGTGCCAGCAGTGAAATAGACAGGGTGGATGGCTACACCTTC
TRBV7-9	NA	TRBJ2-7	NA	CASSVPQGSPYYEQYF	TGTGCCAGCAGCGTCCCCCAGGGTAGTCCCTACTACGAGCAGTACTTC